This T cell receptor beta chain originates from a study of beta chain features in type 1 diabetes. Germline CDR1 SSHAT, CDR2 FNYEAQ (reference sequence). This CDR3 is built from 14 residues. The investigators reverse transcribed all of the isolated RNA, so they sequenced expressed TCRB transcripts. Profiling relied on immunoSEQ multiplex PCR, and the TCRdb table lists in-frame clones only, not all of them. The sample includes approximately 150,000 clones, 63% seen only once; the top ten take about 0.089%. This clone turned up a few times. Its target is not known. Mismatch with germline at one junction end may stem from a read error. General observations from the study: Reduced insertions and increased deletions marked VDJ junctions in type 1 diabetes patients. Shortening of TCRB CDR3s, moderate but significant, appeared in all four CD4+ subsets of Type 1 diabetes patients.

This TCR came from a man aged 30-40 years with type 1 diabetes. V is TRBV7-7 and J is TRBJ2-5, with D perhaps matching TRBD2 (5 bases). Sequencing used naive CD4+ T cells from blood. Here the CDR3 DNA reads TGTGCTAGCAGCTTGGGTGCGGGCCAAGAGACCCAGTACTTC. Translated, it gives CASSLGAGQETQYF.